This T cell receptor beta chain derives from a study of CD8 T cells in Susac syndrome. The CDR3 runs to 11 residues. The germline V gene encodes CDR1 SGDLS and CDR2 YYNGEE. The V and J ends lost 3 bases and 13 bases respectively, with 11 bases between them. The authors reverse transcribed 0.5 to 1 ug RNA with random hexamers. Using its own MiXCR run on the immunoSEQ multiplex PCR reads, TCRdb lists one record per CDR3 protein. The table lists about 150,000 distinct CDR3 sequences, 95% to 96% of them singletons. The sequence came from a human donor with multiple sclerosis. Sequenced sample: CD8+ T cells from PBMCs. The chain is built from TRBV9 and TRBJ2-1; D gene uncertain. CDR3 amino acids: CASSADLTQFF. CDR3 DNA sequence: TGTGCCAGCAGCGCCGACCTTACTCAGTTCTTC.